Each of the 30 T cell receptor beta chains below was sequenced from the same sample in a study of T cells in narcolepsy. Produced via immunoSEQ multiplex PCR; TCRdb's table is partial and in-frame only. The sample shows nearly 25,000 clones, around 63% of them seen only once. Sequences were obtained from memory (CD45RA-) CD4+ T cells from blood. The receptors originated from a human donor in good health.

The V call is TRBV4-3, the J call TRBJ2-1; D possibly corresponds to TRBD1 (6 bases). The CDR3 runs 15 residues. CDR1 and CDR2 from the germline V gene are LGHNA and YSLEER. The V gene lost 0 bases and the J gene lost 5 bases, with 11 bases spanning the gap. This chain's CDR3 is CASSQDQGFDNEQFF. In nucleotides, the CDR3 is TGCGCCAGCAGCCAAGATCAGGGGTTCGACAATGAGCAGTTCTTC.

Concerning this clone itself: The sample carries other DNA sequences with the same CDR3. The chain couples TRBV5-1 to TRBJ2-5, with 12 bases fitting TRBD2. The CDR3 runs to 16 residues. J lost 1 base, V lost 3 bases, and 4 bases had no gene match. The germline gives CDR1 SGHRS, CDR2 YFSETQ. The CDR3 region has the DNA TGCGCCAGCAGCTACCTAGCGGGGGGGCTCCAAGAGACCCAGTACTTC. Translating it yields CASSYLAGGLQETQYF.

The J gene is TRBJ1-1, the V gene TRBV6-1; no reliable D call. The germline gives CDR1 MNHNS, CDR2 SASEGT. This CDR3 region has 13 residues. V gave up 4 bases and J gave up 1 base, with 7 bases separating them. CDR3 sequence (DNA): TGTGCCAGCAGTGCGCCTTCGAACACTGAAGCTTTCTTT. Protein: CASSAPSNTEAFF.

This chain joins TRBV27 and TRBJ2-1; D is unclear. Germline-derived CDR1 and CDR2 are MNHEY and SMNVEV (reference sequence). The length of the CDR3 is 12 residues. V lost 3 bases, J lost 9 bases, and 9 bases lay in between. CDR3 in DNA: TGTGCCAGCAGTTTCCTTCTGGGTGAGCAGTTCTTC. It translates to CASSFLLGEQFF.

This clone turned up a few times. The chain is built from TRBV29-1 and TRBJ2-5; TRBD1 is a possible D gene (7 bases). The germline CDR1 and CDR2 sequences are SQVTM and ANQGSEA. Trimming took off 5 bases at V and 8 bases at J, with 18 bases between the two ends. The CDR3 extends over 13 amino acids. The CDR3 spells CSVIPRGVSTQYF. For the CDR3, the DNA is TGCAGCGTTATCCCCAGGGGGGTGTCTACCCAGTACTTC.

This clone has a handful of counts. The rearrangement links TRBV5-1 to TRBJ2-2, with 10 bases lining up with TRBD2. Germline V gene sequence: CDR1 SGHRS, CDR2 YFSETQ. The J segment lost 6 bases and the V segment lost 2 bases, leaving 4 bases of the junction unmatched. This CDR3 has 15 amino acids. The CDR3 region has the DNA TGCGCCAGCAGCTTTCAAGCGGGAGGGCCCGGGGAGCTGTTTTTT. Translated, it gives CASSFQAGGPGELFF. Looking up the rest from reference TRBV5-1 and TRBJ2-2 gives the full variable domain: KAGVTQTPRYLIKTRGQQVTLSCSPISGHRSVSWYQQTPGQGLQFLFEYFSETQRNKGNFPGRFSGRQFSNSRSEMNVSTLELGDSALYLCASSFQAGGPGELFFGEGSRLTVL.

This chain uses TRBV7-9 with TRBJ2-7; 8 positions agree with TRBD1. Losses at the gene ends were 6 bases for V and 3 bases for J; bases not matched to a gene: 13. This CDR3 spans 16 amino acids. CDR1 and CDR2 (germline): SEHNR, FQNEAQ (reference sequence). The CDR3: CASSSTSGTGLYEQYF. CDR3 nucleotide sequence: TGTGCCAGCAGTTCCACTTCCGGGACAGGACTCTACGAGCAGTACTTC.

The chain couples TRBV9 to TRBJ1-5; D unresolved. The germline CDR1 and CDR2 sequences are SGDLS and YYNGEE. The CDR3 extends over 15 amino acids. The V end lost 0 bases, the J end lost 0 bases, and 7 bases lay between the germline ends. For the CDR3, the DNA is TGTGCCAGCAGCGTAGGAAGGGATAGCAATCAGCCCCAGCATTTT. Protein sequence: CASSVGRDSNQPQHF.

The chain's CDR3 is CASSAHDSRLGNNSPLHF. DNA for the CDR3: TGTGCCAGCAGCGCGCACGACAGTCGCCTGGGTAATAATTCACCCCTCCACTTT. The chain couples TRBV9 to TRBJ1-6, with D possibly matching TRBD1 (5 bases). Germline V gene lookup returns CDR1 SGDLS and CDR2 YYNGEE. The ends were cut back, 3 bases at V and 5 bases at J, with 21 bases in the middle. CDR3 length: 18 amino acids. Filled out from reference TRBV9 and TRBJ1-6, the complete variable domain reads DSGVTQTPKHLITATGQRVTLRCSPRSGDLSVYWYQQSLDQGLQFLIQYYNGEERAKGNILERFSAQQFPDLHSELNLSSLELGDSALYFCASSAHDSRLGNNSPLHFGNGTRLTVT.

V and J are TRBV29-1 and TRBJ2-7; D is uncertain. Germline CDR1 and CDR2: SQVTM and ANQGSEA. Trimming took 6 bases from V and 6 from J, leaving 12 bases between them. The CDR3 extends over 11 amino acids. The DNA of the CDR3 is TGCAGCGTAGCAGAGGCGCGCGAGCAGTACTTC. Protein product: CSVAEAREQYF.

V gene TRBV28 combines with J gene TRBJ2-5; 7 bases fit TRBD1. The DNA end favors TRBJ2-7, so the J call may be wrong. The CDR3 covers 15 residues. Germline V lookup: CDR1 MDHEN, CDR2 SYDVKM. DNA for the CDR3: TGTGCCAGCAGTTTGCCCGGGACAGTCTCCTACGAGCAGTACTTC. Protein product: CASSLPGTVSYEQYF.

V is TRBV7-2 and J is TRBJ2-7, with 7 bases fitting TRBD2. The CDR3 runs 15 residues. Trimming cost V 5 bases and J 0 bases; bases outside gene matches: 7. Germline CDR1 and CDR2: SGHTA and FQGNSA. The CDR3 spells CASSESGGSSYEQYF. The CDR3 coding sequence is TGTGCCAGCAGCGAATCGGGCGGGAGCTCCTACGAGCAGTACTTC.

The chain couples TRBV19 to TRBJ2-3; D remains ambiguous. Germline CDR1 reads LNHDA; CDR2 reads SQIVND (reference sequence). The CDR3 runs to 13 residues. V was shortened by 4 bases and J by 1 base, with 6 bases between the two germline ends. The DNA for the CDR3 is TGTGCCAGTAGTAGTCGGGGCACAGATACGCAGTATTTT. The encoded protein is CASSSRGTDTQYF.

This clone was seen a few times. V usage is TRBV6-6 and J usage is TRBJ1-5; D is uncertain. Germline values: CDR1 MNHNY, CDR2 SVGAGI (reference sequence). This CDR3 has 12 residues. V lost 2 bases and J 5 bases, leaving 4 bases between the germline ends. The CDR3 is CASSYGDQPQHF. The CDR3 DNA reads as TGTGCCAGCAGTTACGGTGATCAGCCCCAGCATTTT.

The gene calls are TRBV19 and TRBJ1-4; tentative D call: TRBD1 (5 bases). The CDR3 is 15 amino acids. Germline V lookup: CDR1 LNHDA, CDR2 SQIVND (reference sequence). Trimming cost V 4 bases and J 6 bases, with 15 bases left between them. The CDR3: CASSRGPAGHEKLFF. The CDR3 nucleotides are TGTGCCAGTAGTAGGGGACCGGCGGGCCATGAAAAACTGTTTTTT.

The chain employs TRBV30 and TRBJ1-2, with D maybe TRBD1 (5 bases). Germline lookup yields CDR1 GTSNPN and CDR2 SVGIG (reference sequence). The CDR3 is 17 residues long. V was trimmed by 6 bases and J by 5 bases, leaving 28 bases between them. DNA for the CDR3: TGTGCCTGCCCGCACGACTCAGGGAAGGCGATGAGATATGGCTACACCTTC. It codes for CACPHDSGKAMRYGYTF.

The V gene is TRBV4-2, the J gene TRBJ2-5; D possibly corresponds to TRBD1 (5 bases). Trimming left V 0 bases short and J 3 bases short, with 11 bases between. This CDR3 comprises 15 residues. Germline V gives CDR1 LGHNA, CDR2 YNFKEQ. CDR3 sequence reads: CASSQDLGLKETQYF. DNA for the CDR3: TGTGCCAGCAGCCAAGATCTGGGGCTCAAAGAGACCCAGTACTTC.

This clone was detected a few times. The chain has TRBV10-2 and TRBJ2-3, with D perhaps TRBD1 (6 bases). Germline CDR1 reads WSHSY; CDR2 reads SAAADI. The V end lost 5 bases, the J end lost 3 bases, and 15 bases lay between the germline ends. The CDR3 has 15 amino acids. In nucleotides, the CDR3 is TGCGCCAGCAGTTGGACAGAAGATTCGACAGATACGCAGTATTTT. Amino acid sequence: CASSWTEDSTDTQYF.

The chain couples TRBV5-1 to TRBJ2-1, with unresolved D. V was shortened by 1 base and J by 7 bases, with 18 bases between the two germline ends. CDR1 and CDR2 (germline): SGHRS, YFSETQ. The CDR3 is 16 residues long. CDR3 nucleotide sequence: TGCGCCAGCAGCTTGTTAGCAGGTGGTTTCAGTAATGAGCAGTTCTTC. Translation gives CASSLLAGGFSNEQFF.

The rearrangement uses TRBV27 and TRBJ1-5; D may be TRBD1 (5 bases). In germline, CDR1 is MNHEY, CDR2 SMNVEV (reference sequence). Trimming shortened V by 5 bases and J by 4 bases, and 21 bases separated the two germline ends. The CDR3 has 17 amino acids. The CDR3 region is CASSPTDTARGNQPQHF. Here the CDR3 DNA reads TGTGCCAGCAGTCCCACAGACACGGCTAGGGGAAATCAGCCCCAGCATTTT.

The sample holds one count of this clone. The chain couples TRBV9 to TRBJ2-3; the D is unclear. Germline V CDR1 and CDR2: SGDLS, YYNGEE. V was trimmed by 0 bases and J by 3 bases, leaving 8 bases between them. The CDR3 has 14 amino acids. The CDR3 spells CASSVEVWTDTQYF. CDR3 nucleotides: TGTGCCAGCAGCGTAGAAGTCTGGACAGATACGCAGTATTTT.

This clone was seen a handful of times. The gene calls are TRBV6-9 and TRBJ2-1, with D uncertain. Looked up from germline, CDR1 is MNHGY and CDR2 is SVAAGI. The CDR3 length is 14 residues. The V and J ends lost 10 bases and 4 bases respectively, with 17 bases between them. The CDR3 region has the DNA TGTGCCACGCGATCTGGCGGCTTTTACAATGAGCAGTTCTTC. Encoded protein: CATRSGGFYNEQFF.

The rearrangement uses TRBV6-6 and TRBJ1-4, with D perhaps TRBD1 (5 bases). The CDR3 extends over 16 amino acids. Germline V lookup: CDR1 MNHNY, CDR2 SVGAGI (reference sequence). V lost 5 bases to trimming and J lost 0 bases, with 13 bases between them. Here the CDR3 reads CASSGGWVATNEKLFF. As DNA, the CDR3 is TGTGCCAGCAGTGGGGGATGGGTAGCAACTAATGAAAAACTGTTTTTT.

Comment on this clone: Other DNA sequences from this sample encode an identical CDR3 as well. J is TRBJ1-2 and V is TRBV5-1; D is perhaps TRBD1 (6 bases). This CDR3 contains 15 residues. Germline lookup yields CDR1 SGHRS and CDR2 YFSETQ. V was trimmed by 5 bases and J by 6 bases, leaving 20 bases between them. The CDR3: CASRQGIGLWDGYTF. The CDR3, as DNA: TGCGCCAGCAGACAGGGTATTGGTCTCTGGGATGGCTACACCTTC.

This clone occurred once. The gene calls are TRBV7-8 and TRBJ2-1, with 9 bases identical to TRBD2. The CDR3 totals 14 residues. The V and J ends lost 9 bases and 6 bases, in that order; junction bases with no gene match: 9. Per the germline V gene, CDR1 is SGHVS and CDR2 is FQNEAQ. For the CDR3, the DNA is TGTGCCAGTAGTTGGCGGGAGGGATCCAATGAGCAGTTCTTC. Amino acids: CASSWREGSNEQFF.

This clone was recorded once. The V and J genes are TRBV19 and TRBJ1-2; the D gene is possibly TRBD1 (5 bases). Looked up from germline, CDR1 is LNHDA and CDR2 is SQIVND (reference sequence). Trimming stripped 7 bases from V and 6 bases from J, with 18 bases between. The CDR3 runs 14 residues. The CDR3 loop is CASTFPQGTDGYTF. The CDR3 DNA is TGTGCCAGTACTTTCCCTCAGGGCACTGATGGCTACACCTTC.

The chain carries TRBV15 and TRBJ2-5; D gene uncertain. The germline CDR1 and CDR2 sequences are LNHNV and YYDKDF (reference sequence). The CDR3 sequence is 14 residues long. The V end lost 0 bases, the J end lost 0 bases, and 5 bases lay between the germline ends. The CDR3 DNA follows: TGTGCCACCAGCAGAGATTGGAACCAAGAGACCCAGTACTTC. Its translation: CATSRDWNQETQYF.

The table lists this clone with a few counts. The chain couples TRBV6-5 to TRBJ1-5, with D possibly matching TRBD1 (5 bases). The CDR3 spans 13 residues. V was pared by 8 bases and J by 2 bases, with 10 bases between. Germline lookup yields CDR1 MNHEY and CDR2 SVGAGI. As DNA, the CDR3 is TGTGCCAGCTCCGGGACGCGCAATCAGCCCCAGCATTTT. Encoded protein: CASSGTRNQPQHF.

The chain joins TRBV5-1 to TRBJ2-3; D remains unclear. V was pared by 1 base and J by 4 bases, with 13 bases between. The CDR3 is 15 residues long. Germline CDR1 and CDR2: SGHRS and YFSETQ. The chain's CDR3 is CASSLTSMAPDTQYF. CDR3 sequence (DNA): TGCGCCAGCAGCTTGACGAGTATGGCGCCAGATACGCAGTATTTT.

The CDR3 DNA reads as TGTGCCAGCAGTTTTGAGCCATCTTATTCACCCCTCCACTTT. Amino acids: CASSFEPSYSPLHF. V usage is TRBV27 and J usage is TRBJ1-6, with D uncertain. This CDR3 spans 14 amino acids. Trimming removed 3 bases from V and 8 bases from J, with 11 bases in between. Germline-derived CDR1 and CDR2 are MNHEY and SMNVEV (reference sequence).